This is a list of T cell receptor beta chains from one sample in a study of glioma-infiltrating T cells. TCRdb passed the multiplex PCR reads through MiXCR, listing each CDR3 protein once. The table records fewer than 200,000 distinct CDR3 sequences, over 30% of them present only once. The specimen was glioma tissue, nonneoplastic brain tissue, or PBMCs (not recorded which). Receptor source: a human donor with low-grade glioma or glioblastoma, undergoing nonglioma brain surgery, or in good health (not recorded which). CDR3s include the opening cysteine and the closing phenylalanine or tryptophan. The order of the fields is D gene, V gene, J gene, clone size, CDR3 protein, CDR3 DNA. The D gene is left open where the match is weak. The listing skips clone size in some rows; elsewhere it reads once, few, many or a size class.

D: NA
V: TRBV14
J: TRBJ2-2
size: many
CDR3: CASSPSPPGELFF
DNA: TGTGCCAGCAGCCCTAGCCCCCCCGGGGAGCTGTTTTTT

D: NA
V: TRBV7-9
J: TRBJ2-1
size: many
CDR3: CASSLVLGNEQFF
DNA: TGTGCCAGCAGCTTAGTTCTCGGGAATGAGCAGTTCTTC

D: TRBD1
V: TRBV5-6
J: TRBJ2-7
size: NA
CDR3: CATGTGVGEQYF
DNA: TGTGCCACCGGGACAGGGGTTGGCGAGCAGTACTTC

D: NA
V: TRBV19
J: TRBJ2-5
size: NA
CDR3: CAGRHPGETQYF
DNA: TGTGCCGGCAGACACCCGGGCGAGACCCAGTACTTC

D: NA
V: TRBV6-1
J: TRBJ2-3
size: many
CDR3: CASSDEAGSRGTQYF
DNA: TGTGCCAGCAGCGACGAAGCGGGAAGCAGGGGTACGCAGTATTTT

D: TRBD1
V: TRBV19
J: TRBJ1-6
size: many
CDR3: CASSMDRRRSPLHF
DNA: TGTGCCAGTAGTATGGACAGGCGAAGGTCACCCCTCCACTTT

D: NA
V: TRBV29-1
J: TRBJ1-2
size: NA
CDR3: CSVERGRITTGYPF
DNA: TGCAGCGTTGAAAGAGGACGGATTACGACGGGCTACCCCTTC

D: NA
V: TRBV18
J: TRBJ1-1
size: NA
CDR3: CASSPNRVGKTEAFF
DNA: TGTGCCAGCTCACCCAACAGGGTAGGGAAGACTGAAGCTTTCTTT

D: NA
V: TRBV5-6
J: TRBJ2-3
size: NA
CDR3: CASSSEGVGDTQYF
DNA: TGTGCCAGCAGCTCAGAGGGGGTTGGGGATACGCAGTATTTT

D: TRBD1
V: TRBV12-3/TRBV12-4
J: TRBJ2-7
size: NA
CDR3: CASRGGTGERYYEQYF
DNA: TGTGCCAGCAGAGGGGGGACAGGGGAACGGTACTACGAGCAGTACTTC

D: NA
V: TRBV7-2
J: TRBJ1-1
size: many
CDR3: CASSLALGGGIPEAFF
DNA: TGTGCCAGCAGCTTAGCGCTCGGAGGTGGGATTCCGGAAGCTTTCTTT

D: NA
V: TRBV6-2/TRBV6-3
J: TRBJ2-1
size: many
CDR3: CASGGPGDEQFF
DNA: TGTGCCAGCGGTGGACCAGGGGATGAGCAGTTCTTC

D: NA
V: TRBV6-2/TRBV6-3
J: TRBJ2-1
size: many
CDR3: CASTRYPNEQFF
DNA: TGTGCCAGTACTAGGTACCCTAATGAGCAGTTCTTC

D: TRBD1
V: TRBV18
J: TRBJ2-5
size: NA
CDR3: CASSFNRGQTYQETQYF
DNA: TGTGCCAGCTCATTTAATAGGGGACAGACGTACCAAGAGACCCAGTACTTC

D: NA
V: TRBV5-4
J: TRBJ2-3
size: many
CDR3: CASSRDIPDTQYF
DNA: TGTGCCAGCAGCCGAGACATACCAGATACGCAGTATTTT

D: NA
V: TRBV27
J: TRBJ2-5
size: many
CDR3: CASRPGHEGETQYF
DNA: TGTGCCAGCAGACCCGGACATGAAGGAGAGACCCAGTACTTC

D: NA
V: TRBV27
J: TRBJ2-7
size: many
CDR3: CASSTKDEQYF
DNA: TGTGCCAGCAGTACCAAGGACGAGCAGTACTTC

D: NA
V: TRBV10-2
J: TRBJ2-3
size: many
CDR3: CASWDSSTDTQYF
DNA: TGCGCCAGTTGGGACTCAAGCACAGATACGCAGTATTTT

D: TRBD2
V: TRBV11-1
J: TRBJ2-3
size: NA
CDR3: CASSSIAGGSTSTDTQYF
DNA: TGTGCCAGCAGCTCAATAGCGGGAGGCTCAACTAGCACAGATACGCAGTATTTT

D: TRBD1
V: TRBV27
J: TRBJ2-1
size: NA
CDR3: CTSSPSWGQTNYEQFF
DNA: TGTACCAGCAGTCCCTCCTGGGGACAGACAAACTACGAGCAGTTCTTC

D: NA
V: TRBV15
J: TRBJ1-3
size: many
CDR3: CATSRDLGGSGNTIYF
DNA: TGTGCCACCAGCAGAGATCTCGGGGGTAGTGGAAACACCATATATTTT

D: NA
V: TRBV6-1
J: TRBJ2-7
size: many
CDR3: CASSELHGFSYEQYF
DNA: TGTGCCAGCAGTGAATTGCACGGATTCTCCTACGAGCAGTACTTC

D: TRBD2
V: TRBV11-2
J: TRBJ2-2
size: few
CDR3: CASSLGGRDSGELFF
DNA: TGTGCCAGCAGCTTGGGCGGGAGGGACAGCGGGGAGCTGTTTTTT

D: NA
V: TRBV7-2
J: TRBJ2-7
size: many
CDR3: CASSPQYGTYEQYF
DNA: TGTGCCAGCAGCCCTCAGTACGGGACCTACGAGCAGTACTTC

D: TRBD1
V: TRBV20-1
J: TRBJ1-6
size: NA
CDR3: CSARLGAGGNSPLHF
DNA: TGCAGTGCTAGACTGGGTGCAGGGGGGAATTCACCCCTCCACTTT

D: NA
V: TRBV13
J: TRBJ2-5
size: NA
CDR3: CASSLSGGWGYQETQYF
DNA: TGTGCCAGCAGCTTATCCGGGGGCTGGGGGTACCAAGAGACCCAGTACTTC

D: TRBD2
V: TRBV3-1
J: TRBJ2-1
size: many
CDR3: CASSPFGTSGAYNEQFF
DNA: TGTGCCAGCAGCCCATTCGGGACTAGCGGGGCCTACAATGAGCAGTTCTTC

D: NA
V: TRBV25-1
J: TRBJ2-7
size: NA
CDR3: CASRSTYERYF
DNA: TGTGCCAGCAGGTCCACCTACGAGCGGTACTTC

D: TRBD1
V: TRBV5-4
J: TRBJ1-2
size: many
CDR3: CASSAGQANTF
DNA: TGTGCCAGCAGCGCCGGACAGGCCAACACCTTC

D: NA
V: TRBV2
J: TRBJ1-1
size: many
CDR3: CASSERTGSNTEAFF
DNA: TGTGCCAGCAGTGAAAGGACGGGGTCTAACACTGAAGCTTTCTTT

D: NA
V: TRBV4-1
J: TRBJ2-1
size: many
CDR3: CASSQEMLGVYNEQFF
DNA: TGCGCCAGCAGCCAAGAGATGTTGGGGGTCTACAATGAGCAGTTCTTC

D: TRBD2
V: TRBV10-3
J: TRBJ2-1
size: few
CDR3: CAISGGEREGSYNEQFF
DNA: TGTGCCATCAGTGGGGGGGAGCGGGAGGGGTCCTACAATGAGCAGTTCTTC

D: TRBD2
V: TRBV12-3/TRBV12-4
J: TRBJ2-7
size: NA
CDR3: CASTGLAVGSGYEQYF
DNA: TGTGCCAGCACCGGACTAGCGGTAGGCTCGGGGTACGAGCAGTACTTC

D: TRBD2
V: TRBV6-1
J: TRBJ2-1
size: many
CDR3: CASSYFSGVLYNEQFF
DNA: TGTGCCAGCAGTTATTTCAGCGGGGTCTTATACAATGAGCAGTTCTTC

D: TRBD2
V: TRBV20-1
J: TRBJ2-7
size: many
CDR3: CSARPGLALPSYEQYF
DNA: TGCAGTGCTAGACCTGGACTAGCTCTCCCCTCCTACGAGCAGTACTTC

D: TRBD2
V: TRBV27
J: TRBJ2-6
size: many
CDR3: CASANHGGASGANVLTF
DNA: TGTGCCAGCGCAAATCACGGGGGGGCCTCTGGGGCCAACGTCCTGACTTTC

D: NA
V: TRBV7-7
J: TRBJ2-1
size: many
CDR3: CASSSLLRDEQFF
DNA: TGTGCTAGCAGTTCCTTACTGAGGGATGAGCAGTTCTTC

D: NA
V: TRBV4-3
J: TRBJ1-2
size: NA
CDR3: CASSQDFLLGPYGYTF
DNA: TGCGCCAGCAGCCAAGATTTTTTATTGGGCCCCTATGGCTACACCTTC

D: NA
V: TRBV5-1
J: TRBJ1-1
size: many
CDR3: CASSLQSVDTEAFF
DNA: TGCGCCAGCAGCTTGCAAAGCGTGGACACTGAAGCTTTCTTT

D: NA
V: TRBV7-2
J: TRBJ2-5
size: many
CDR3: CASSLVTGKETQYF
DNA: TGTGCCAGCAGCTTAGTAACAGGGAAAGAGACCCAGTACTTC

D: NA
V: TRBV7-3
J: TRBJ2-3
size: NA
CDR3: CASSSAESTDTQYF
DNA: TGTGCCAGCAGCTCGGCCGAAAGCACAGATACGCAGTATTTT

D: NA
V: TRBV20-1
J: TRBJ2-7
size: many
CDR3: CSARDSASSSGEQYF
DNA: TGCAGTGCTAGAGATTCAGCTAGCTCCTCTGGAGAGCAGTACTTC

D: TRBD2
V: TRBV12-3/TRBV12-4
J: TRBJ2-3
size: NA
CDR3: CASSNGLAAITQYF
DNA: TGTGCCAGCAGTAACGGACTAGCGGCTATTACGCAGTATTTT

D: NA
V: TRBV5-4
J: TRBJ1-1
size: NA
CDR3: CASSLPGGRVNTEAFF
DNA: TGTGCCAGCAGCTTGCCGGGGGGGCGAGTGAACACTGAAGCTTTCTTT

D: NA
V: TRBV25-1
J: TRBJ1-2
size: many
CDR3: CASSERGVGGYTF
DNA: TGTGCCAGCAGTGAAAGGGGAGTTGGGGGCTACACCTTC

D: TRBD1
V: TRBV4-1
J: TRBJ2-1
size: many
CDR3: CASSQDRGRDEQFF
DNA: TGCGCCAGCAGCCAAGATAGGGGGCGGGATGAGCAGTTCTTC

D: NA
V: TRBV20-1
J: TRBJ2-7
size: many
CDR3: CSARDIYTGTTSSYEQYF
DNA: TGCAGTGCTAGAGATATTTACACGGGGACAACCAGCTCCTACGAGCAGTACTTC

D: NA
V: TRBV19
J: TRBJ1-1
size: many
CDR3: CASSIFGGMNTEAFF
DNA: TGTGCCAGTAGTATCTTCGGGGGGATGAACACTGAAGCTTTCTTT

D: NA
V: TRBV4-1
J: TRBJ1-5
size: NA
CDR3: CASSQGINQPKHF
DNA: TGCGCCAGCAGCCAAGGGATTAATCAGCCCAAGCATTTT

D: NA
V: TRBV19
J: TRBJ1-2
size: NA
CDR3: CASSILYRGSSNYGYTF
DNA: TGTGCCAGTAGTATCTTGTACAGAGGATCTTCTAACTATGGCTACACCTTC

D: NA
V: TRBV20-1
J: TRBJ2-7
size: many
CDR3: CSAEKGSSYEQYF
DNA: TGCAGTGCTGAAAAAGGGTCCTCCTACGAGCAGTACTTC

D: NA
V: TRBV29-1
J: TRBJ2-1
size: few
CDR3: CSVVAPYSQNNEQFF
DNA: TGCAGCGTTGTAGCGCCCTACTCCCAAAACAATGAGCAGTTCTTC